A selection of T cell receptor beta chains follows, all from one sample in a study of blood T cell repertoires in COVID-19. The repertoire was sequenced with immunoSEQ multiplex PCR; TCRdb's copy has only in-frame clones and lacks some. The sample carries about 220,000 clones, almost 85% recorded once. Material: peripheral blood. The receptors originated from a woman aged 70-85 years with COVID-19, enrolled during active disease. The CDR3 runs from the conserved cysteine through the conserved F or W. A D gene is named only where the DNA matches it firmly. Clone size is given for some rows only: seen once, a few or many times, or a class if the clone is expanded.

>TRBD1|TRBV4-3|-|TRBJ2-5
TGCGCCAGCAGCCACGCGACAGGGGGCCTTCGAGAGACCCAGTACTTC
CASSHATGGLRETQYF
>-|TRBV19|few|TRBJ2-2
TGTGCCAGTAGTGGCAGGGCGAACACCGGGGAGCTGTTTTTT
CASSGRANTGELFF
>-|TRBV11-2|-|TRBJ1-2
TGTGCCAGCAGCTTAGGACTCTATGGCTACACCTTC
CASSLGLYGYTF
>TRBD2|TRBV9|-|TRBJ2-1
TGTGCCAGCAGCGGACTAGCGGGGGCCTTACCTGAGCAGTTCTTC
CASSGLAGALPEQFF
>TRBD1|TRBV7-8|once|TRBJ2-1
TGTGCCAGCAGCCGAGAAGGGACAGGGGGCTTTGAGCAGTTCTTC
CASSREGTGGFEQFF
>-|TRBV3-1/TRBV3-2|-|TRBJ1-5
TGTGCCAGCAGCCACAGGGGTAAGCATCAGCCCCAGCATTTT
CASSHRGKHQPQHF
>-|TRBV5-1|-|TRBJ1-5
TGCGCCAGCAGCTTAGGGGGAGATCAGCCCCAGCATTTT
CASSLGGDQPQHF
>-|TRBV7-9|-|TRBJ2-3
TGTGCCAGCAGCCCAACAGGACGCACAGATACGCAGTATTTT
CASSPTGRTDTQYF
>TRBD1|TRBV19|-|TRBJ1-4
TGTGCCAGTAGTACGGGACAGGTTGAAAATGAAAAACTGTTTTTT
CASSTGQVENEKLFF
>-|TRBV7-3|-|TRBJ1-6
TGTGCCAGCAGCTTATCTCATCGGGTTAATTCACCCCTCCACTTT
CASSLSHRVNSPLHF
>TRBD1|TRBV7-2|-|TRBJ1-5
TGTGCCAGCAGCTCGACAGGGGACAATCAGCCCCAGCATTTT
CASSSTGDNQPQHF
>TRBD1|TRBV15|once|TRBJ2-5
TGTGCCACCAGCAGGGGACAGGGAGCGATACAAGAGACCCAGTACTTC
CATSRGQGAIQETQYF
>-|TRBV19|-|TRBJ1-4
TGTGCCAGTACCCAGGTCTTGGGCAGGGATAATGAAAAACTGTTTTTT
CASTQVLGRDNEKLFF
>TRBD1|TRBV5-4|-|TRBJ2-6
TGTGCCAGCAGCCCGACCGGGACAGGGGGCGGTGGGGCCAACGTCCTGACTTTC
CASSPTGTGGGGANVLTF
>-|TRBV7-2|-|TRBJ2-3
TGTGCCAGCAGCTTAGATCGTTTCTGGGGGGGCTTTGTTGCAGATACGCAGTATTTT
CASSLDRFWGGFVADTQYF
>TRBD1|TRBV11-2|-|TRBJ1-1
TGTGCCAGCAGCTTTGCATCCGGGACAGCGAACACTGAAGCTTTCTTT
CASSFASGTANTEAFF
>-|TRBV3-1/TRBV3-2|once|TRBJ2-1
TGTGCCAGCAGCCAAGGGGGTTGGGGGCAAGACAATGAGCAGTTCTTC
CASSQGGWGQDNEQFF
>TRBD1|TRBV18|few|TRBJ1-6
TGTGCCAGCTCACCAGGAGACAGGGGCCCCTATAATTCACCCCTCCACTTT
CASSPGDRGPYNSPLHF
>TRBD2|TRBV18|-|TRBJ2-4
TGTGCCAGCTCACCCGGACAGGGCAAACTAGCGGGAGAAGCCAAAAACATTCAGTACTTC
CASSPGQGKLAGEAKNIQYF
>TRBD2|TRBV6-5|-|TRBJ2-1
TGTGCCAGCAGTCCTGCGACTAGCGGATACAATGAGCAGTTCTTC
CASSPATSGYNEQFF
>-|TRBV2|-|TRBJ1-1
TGTGCCAGCAGTGGACCGGGAATGAACACTGAAGCTTTCTTT
CASSGPGMNTEAFF
>-|TRBV29-1|-|TRBJ2-3
TGCAGCGTTGTGGATCGCGGAACTAGCACAGATACGCAGTATTTT
CSVVDRGTSTDTQYF
>TRBD2|TRBV5-1|-|TRBJ2-1
TGCGCCAGCGGCCGAACTAGCGGGATATACAATGAGCAGTTCTTC
CASGRTSGIYNEQFF
>-|TRBV12-3/TRBV12-4|-|TRBJ2-1
TGTGCCAGCAGTACGTATAGTGAGCAGTTCTTC
CASSTYSEQFF
>-|TRBV29-1|-|TRBJ1-2
TGCAGCGTTGAAGGGCGACACGTTAACTATGGCTACACCTTC
CSVEGRHVNYGYTF
>-|TRBV4-2|few|TRBJ2-7
TGTGCCAGCAGCCGAGCGGAAGCCTACGAGCAGTACTTC
CASSRAEAYEQYF